This T cell receptor beta chain was captured by sequencing in a study of shared clonotypes between healthy human individuals. Study in general: Donors, aged 18 to 49, were a couple of women and a few men.

CD8 cells regarded as naive lacked CD45RO, were positively chosen for CCR7, and omitted terminally differentiated effector memory CD45RA+ cells. In the case of this clone: Its antigen is not identified.

Study results and caveats: Incompleteness in sorted-subset sequencing, despite large depth, was shown by rarefaction. With few donors, the genetic and exposure-history diversity represented was limited. A handful of donors showed sharing of around 5% of naive CD4 clonotypes.

Deletions cut 5 bases from V and 6 bases from J, with 13 bases between. CDR3 length equals 13 residues. Germline assignment: CDR1 MNHNY and CDR2 SVGAGI (reference sequence). Some clones are missing from TCRdb's copy, which holds only in-frame ones; the method was immunoSEQ multiplex PCR. The table shows fewer than 1 million clones, with roughly 96% occurring only once. Sequencing was performed on naive CD8+ T cells sorted from blood. The chain combines TRBV6-6 with TRBJ1-1, with D perhaps matching TRBD1 (5 bases). The clonotype was recovered from a man younger than 45 in good health. The CDR3 sequence is CASSTIWGAEAFF. CDR3 in DNA: TGTGCCAGCAGTACTATATGGGGGGCTGAAGCTTTCTTT.